Below, one T cell receptor beta chain is given with its context. The data were obtained in a study of blood T cell repertoires in COVID-19. As for the study in general: T cells, B-cell-depleted T cells, or PBMCs provided the cDNA or gDNA that served as material.

Authors' processing steps: Reference gene primer amplification gave estimated nucleated cell counts. Generated by immunoSEQ multiplex PCR, the TCRdb table keeps only in-frame clones and is missing some. V and J calls and clone size come straight from that table; D and trimming were deduced from the DNA. The sample lists 200,000 to 250,000 clones; 65% to 90% were seen once. Adults between about 18 and 89 years of age took part from about 24 US areas. Sequencing was done on a sample of PBMCs or T cells enriched from blood (not recorded which). The receptor was isolated from a woman aged 45-59 years with acute COVID-19.

CDR3 protein: CASSPGTSRSGNTIYF. Here the CDR3 DNA reads TGCGCCAGCAGCCCCGGGACAAGTCGCTCTGGAAACACCATATATTTT. This chain links TRBV5-1 with TRBJ1-3; tentative D call: TRBD1 (6 bases). V lost 4 bases to trimming and J lost 0 bases, with 14 bases between them. The CDR3 sequence is 16 residues long. Germline lookup yields CDR1 SGHRS and CDR2 YFSETQ.